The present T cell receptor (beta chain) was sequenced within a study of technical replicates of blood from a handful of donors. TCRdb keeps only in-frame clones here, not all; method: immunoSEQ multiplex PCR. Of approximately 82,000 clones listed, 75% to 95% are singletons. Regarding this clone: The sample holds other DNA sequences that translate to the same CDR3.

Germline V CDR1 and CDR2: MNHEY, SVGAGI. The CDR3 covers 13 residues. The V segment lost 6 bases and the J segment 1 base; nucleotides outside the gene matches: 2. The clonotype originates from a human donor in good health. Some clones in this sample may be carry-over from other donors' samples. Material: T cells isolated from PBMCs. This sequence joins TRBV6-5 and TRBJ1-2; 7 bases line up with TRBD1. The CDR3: CASSRQGNYGYTF. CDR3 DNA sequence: TGTGCCAGCAGCCGACAGGGTAACTATGGCTACACCTTC.